The clone carrying this TCR beta chain was counted at least ten times. Antigen specificity is unknown. Trimming at V came to 8 bases and at J to 6 bases, leaving 7 bases not matched to a gene. The CDR3 spans 12 residues. Germline CDR1 reads SNHLY; CDR2 reads FYNNEI. As part of library construction, unique molecular identifiers were attached to individual cDNA molecules. TCRdb analysed the 5' RACE reads with MiXCR anew, one entry per CDR3 protein. This sample yields approximately 69,000 distinct CDR3 sequences, of which 12% are seen a single time; around 5.8% belongs to the top ten. The sample belongs to a study of early T cells in non-severe SARS-CoV-2 infection. Study at large: Sequenced material consisted of bulk RNA (from unsorted whole blood), and chains were unpaired. Points from the study as a whole: Reliance on VDJdb matching favored anti-spike CD8 responses; private and CD4 specificities were missed.

The sequence was collected from an adult who was a healthcare worker with PCR-confirmed SARS-CoV-2 infection or an uninfected control (not recorded which). What was sequenced was whole blood. The rearrangement joins TRBV2 to TRBJ2-7; 7 bases agree with TRBD2. As DNA, the CDR3 is TGTGCCAGCTCCCGGGGGGTAATCGAGCAGTACTTC. This translates into CASSRGVIEQYF. Complete variable domain (other parts from reference TRBV2 and TRBJ2-7): EPEVTQTPSHQVTQMGQEVILRCVPISNHLYFYWYRQILGQKVEFLVSFYNNEISEKSEIFDDQFSVERPDGSNFTLKIRSTKLEDSAMYFCASSRGVIEQYFGPGTRLTVT.